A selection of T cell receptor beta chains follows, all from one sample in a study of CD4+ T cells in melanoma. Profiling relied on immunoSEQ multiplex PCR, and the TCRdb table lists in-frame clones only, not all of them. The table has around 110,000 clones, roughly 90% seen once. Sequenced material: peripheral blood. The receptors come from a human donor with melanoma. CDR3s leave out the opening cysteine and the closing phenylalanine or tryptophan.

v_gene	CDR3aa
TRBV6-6	ASSSGTAHGETQY
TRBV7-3	ASSQGQGEKLF
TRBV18	ASSPSLRETQY
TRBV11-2	ASSRRSSQY
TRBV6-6	ASSRNRAGGYGYT
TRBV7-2	ASSLRLATRNSEQF
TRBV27	ASSPMTGVHSNQPQH
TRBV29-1	SVELNPSGTGISYEQY
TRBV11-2	ASRSAGGLANEQF
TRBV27	ASSPLQKPNGYT
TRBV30	AWSKGQGARTGELF
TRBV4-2	ASSQGGTAGNTIY